One and the same sample provided the 25 T cell receptor beta chains below, sequenced in a study of cytomegalovirus exposure and HLA in healthy donors. PCR amplification relied on 60 Vbeta primers (plus 13 Jbeta primers). TCRdb's copy holds only in-frame clones and misses some; the assay was immunoSEQ multiplex PCR. This table has 120,000 to 150,000 clones, over 65% appearing once. The sequenced material came from PBMCs. The receptors were gathered from a man between 40 and 49 years old in good health and CMV-seropositive.

The gene calls are TRBV10-3 and TRBJ2-5, with 7 bases matching TRBD1. The J call may not be correct, given that the DNA end is closer to TRBJ2-7. This CDR3 has 12 amino acids. Germline-derived CDR1 and CDR2 are ENHRY and SYGVKD. CDR3: CATQGVQYEQYF. The CDR3 nucleotides are TGTGCCACCCAGGGGGTTCAGTACGAGCAGTACTTC.

The chain joins TRBV10-3 to TRBJ1-5, with TRBD1 matching 11 bases. Germline assignment: CDR1 ENHRY and CDR2 SYGVKD. The V and J ends lost 3 bases and 7 bases, in that order; junction bases with no gene match: 5. The CDR3 totals 15 residues. Here the CDR3 DNA reads TGTGCCATCAGTGAAGGACAGGGGGCAGGACAGCCCCAGCATTTT. It yields the protein CAISEGQGAGQPQHF.

The V and J genes are TRBV18 and TRBJ2-2, with D maybe TRBD2 (5 bases). The V gene lost 2 bases and the J gene lost 6 bases, with 7 bases spanning the gap. The germline V gene encodes CDR1 KGHSH and CDR2 LQKENI. The CDR3 is 13 amino acids. For the CDR3, the DNA is TGTGCCAGCTCACCAACTAGGGCCGGGGAGCTGTTTTTT. Translating it yields CASSPTRAGELFF.

This clone was recorded a few times. The gene calls are TRBV4-2 and TRBJ2-3; tentative D call: TRBD1 (5 bases). Germline lookup yields CDR1 LGHNA and CDR2 YNFKEQ. V lost 3 bases and J lost 2, with 9 bases in between. This CDR3 is 14 amino acids long. In DNA form, the CDR3 reads TGTGCCAGCAGCCACTGGGGCGACACAGATACGCAGTATTTT. It specifies CASSHWGDTDTQYF.

This chain uses TRBV10-3 with TRBJ2-2, with D unresolved. The CDR3 runs 16 residues. Trimming stripped 8 bases from V and 0 bases from J, with 16 bases between. Germline V gene data show CDR1 as ENHRY and CDR2 as SYGVKD. CDR3 coding DNA: TGTGCCATCCCGCTTTCTAGTTCCCCGAACACCGGGGAGCTGTTTTTT. Amino acids: CAIPLSSSPNTGELFF.

This clone was seen more than once but under ten times. The chain has TRBV7-9 and TRBJ2-7, with unresolved D. The germline CDR1 and CDR2 sequences are SEHNR and FQNEAQ (reference sequence). Deletions cut 3 bases from V and 5 bases from J, with 11 bases between. The CDR3 length is 13 residues. CDR3 residues: CASSLSVTHEQYF. CDR3 nucleotide sequence: TGTGCCAGCAGCTTGAGTGTTACTCACGAGCAGTACTTC.

V usage is TRBV7-6 and J usage is TRBJ2-3, with D possibly being TRBD2 (5 bases). Germline-derived CDR1 and CDR2 are SGHVS and FNYEAQ. CDR3 length: 16 amino acids. V lost 0 bases and J lost 4, with 14 bases in between. The CDR3: CASSLALRDIPDTQYF. CDR3 nucleotides: TGTGCCAGCAGCTTAGCCTTGAGGGATATCCCAGATACGCAGTATTTT.

This clone was found once. This sequence joins TRBV19 and TRBJ1-1; TRBD1 aligns across 9 bases. Germline loops: CDR1 LNHDA, CDR2 SQIVND (reference sequence). Trimming at V came to 6 bases and at J to 0 bases, leaving 11 bases not matched to a gene. The CDR3 loop spans 17 amino acids. CDR3 coding DNA: TGTGCCAGTAGCGGACAGGGGCGCCCTACCTTGAACACTGAAGCTTTCTTT. Its protein is CASSGQGRPTLNTEAFF.

The chain joins TRBV10-3 to TRBJ2-7, with TRBD1 matching 11 bases. The CDR3 sequence is 14 residues long. Germline assignment: CDR1 ENHRY and CDR2 SYGVKD. J gave up 6 bases and V 6 bases, and 7 bases lay outside the gene matches. DNA for the CDR3: TGTGCCATCAGGGGGACAGGGGGGAGTGGCGAGCAGTACTTC. Translating it yields CAIRGTGGSGEQYF.

The chain employs TRBV7-7 and TRBJ2-5, with TRBD1 matching over 11 bases. CDR1 is SSHAT, CDR2 FNYEAQ, per germline (reference sequence). The CDR3 spans 15 residues. Unmatched junction bases numbered 6, after V lost 5 bases and J lost 4 bases. CDR3 DNA sequence: TGTGCCAGCAGCCGGACAGGGGGCAAGGGAGAGACCCAGTACTTC. Amino acids: CASSRTGGKGETQYF.

A note on this clone: At one end, the junction sequence differs from germline, possibly due to a read error. The chain uses TRBV7-9 and TRBJ2-4; a weak D match, TRBD1 (7 bases). There are 15 residues in the CDR3. Germline values: CDR1 SEHNR, CDR2 FQNEAQ (reference sequence). This chain's CDR3 is CSSSGGGLAKNIQYF. For the CDR3, the DNA is TGTTCCAGCAGCGGAGGGGGCCTGGCCAAAAACATTCAGTACTTC. Full variable domain (remainder filled in from reference TRBV7-9 and TRBJ2-4): DTGVSQNPRHKITKRGQNVTFRCDPISEHNRLYWYRQTLGQGPEFLTYFQNEAQLEKSRLLSDRFSAERPKGSFSTLEIQRTEQGDSAMYLCSSSGGGLAKNIQYFGAGTRLSVL.

The genes are TRBV7-9 and TRBJ1-4, with D maybe TRBD1 (6 bases). The V gene's germline CDR1 is SEHNR and CDR2 FQNEAQ (reference sequence). V was trimmed by 7 bases and J by 3 bases, leaving 18 bases between them. The CDR3 is 16 amino acids. The CDR3 DNA is TGTGCCAGCACCCGCAGGGGTTGGGGGCCTAATGAAAAACTGTTTTTT. It specifies CASTRRGWGPNEKLFF.

The CDR3 DNA is TGTGCCAGCAGACCGGACAGGGGGCGAGGCTACACCTTC. Encoded protein: CASRPDRGRGYTF. V and J are TRBV6-1 and TRBJ1-2, with 11 positions matching TRBD1. The J segment lost 8 bases and the V segment lost 6 bases, leaving 5 bases of the junction unmatched. CDR1 and CDR2 (germline): MNHNS, SASEGT. This CDR3 is 13 amino acids long.

The V call is TRBV6-1, the J call TRBJ1-1; D might be TRBD1 (5 bases). CDR1 and CDR2 (germline): MNHNS, SASEGT. The CDR3 consists of 15 residues. V was pared by 2 bases and J by 7 bases, with 17 bases between. The CDR3 reads CASSEQPQVLDEAFF. Written as DNA, the CDR3 is TGTGCCAGCAGTGAACAGCCACAGGTCCTAGATGAAGCTTTCTTT.

The CDR3 loop is CASSSYRDYEQYF. CDR3 sequence (DNA): TGTGCCAGCAGCTCCTACAGGGACTACGAGCAGTACTTC. This chain uses TRBV11-3 with TRBJ2-7; maybe TRBD1 (6 bases). The CDR3 has 13 residues. The V gene's germline CDR1 is SGHNT and CDR2 YENEEA. V was cut by 4 bases and J by 3 bases, with 10 bases left in between.

V gene TRBV7-3 combines with J gene TRBJ1-1; 8 nucleotides align to TRBD1. The CDR3 spans 13 residues. J was trimmed by 5 bases and V by 2 bases; bases with no gene match: 1. Germline lookup yields CDR1 SGHTA and CDR2 FQGTGA. The CDR3 loop is CASSLDRGTEAFF. CDR3 nucleotides: TGTGCCAGCAGCTTAGACAGGGGTACTGAAGCTTTCTTT.

This clone turned up a few times. The chain joins TRBV4-1 to TRBJ1-2, with D tentatively TRBD1 (5 bases). The CDR3 covers 15 residues. V was clipped by 0 bases and J by 2 bases, with 10 bases between them. Germline values: CDR1 MGHRA, CDR2 YSYEKL. The DNA of the CDR3 is TGCGCCAGCAGCCAAGATGGACAAAAAAACTATGGCTACACCTTC. This gives the protein CASSQDGQKNYGYTF.

V and J are TRBV5-4 and TRBJ2-5, with 7 bases identical to TRBD1. V trimming: 4 bases; J trimming: 3 bases; junction bases outside the gene matches: 6. Germline V gives CDR1 SGHNT, CDR2 YYREEE (reference sequence). The CDR3 is 14 residues long. CDR3 protein: CASSKAGGKETQYF. The CDR3 region has the DNA TGTGCCAGCAGCAAGGCAGGGGGAAAAGAGACCCAGTACTTC.

The chain joins TRBV19 to TRBJ2-7; D might be TRBD2 (6 bases). The V end lost 5 bases, the J end lost 4 bases, and 18 bases lay between the germline ends. This CDR3 comprises 15 residues. Germline V lookup: CDR1 LNHDA, CDR2 SQIVND (reference sequence). The CDR3 bases are TGTGCCAGTAGTTTCCGCGGGACTGGACCATACGAGCAGTACTTC. The encoded protein is CASSFRGTGPYEQYF.

The rearrangement joins TRBV29-1 to TRBJ2-7; 7 bases match TRBD1. Germline V gene sequence: CDR1 SQVTM, CDR2 ANQGSEA. The CDR3 extends over 11 amino acids. After removal of 7 bases from V and 4 bases from J, the junction contained 4 bases not matched to a gene. The CDR3 is CSGSTGYEQYF. CDR3 in DNA: TGCAGCGGATCGACAGGGTACGAGCAGTACTTC.

The chain recombines TRBV28 with TRBJ2-7; D may be TRBD2 (6 bases). CDR3 length: 15 amino acids. Germline values: CDR1 MDHEN, CDR2 SYDVKM. V gave up 5 bases and J gave up 2 bases, with 16 bases separating them. The CDR3 loop reads CASSPPGGKAYEQYF. CDR3 bases: TGTGCCAGCAGTCCCCCAGGCGGGAAGGCCTACGAGCAGTACTTC.

This clone was counted a few times. The chain carries TRBV11-2 and TRBJ1-1; the match to TRBD1 covers 7 bases. The V and J ends lost 4 bases and 5 bases, in that order; junction bases with no gene match: 7. This CDR3 is 14 amino acids long. Germline CDR1 reads SGHAT; CDR2 reads FQNNGV. This chain's CDR3 is CASSSGQVWTEAFF. In nucleotides, the CDR3 is TGTGCCAGCAGCTCCGGACAGGTGTGGACTGAAGCTTTCTTT.

This rearrangement joins TRBV29-1 to TRBJ2-2; D may be TRBD2 (5 bases). The CDR3 loop spans 12 amino acids. Germline CDR1 and CDR2: SQVTM and ANQGSEA. V lost 7 bases and J lost 4, with 10 bases in between. CDR3 in amino acids: CSGTFSTGELFF. The CDR3 DNA reads as TGCAGCGGGACTTTCTCCACCGGGGAGCTGTTTTTT.

This chain connects TRBV19 to TRBJ2-1; D is perhaps TRBD1 (5 bases). The V gene lost 7 bases and the J gene lost 7 bases, with 20 bases spanning the gap. This CDR3 contains 15 residues. Germline CDR1 reads LNHDA; CDR2 reads SQIVND (reference sequence). The CDR3 bases are TGTGCCAGTAACCTCCGCGACAGTACCCAGAATGAGCAGTTCTTC. It translates to CASNLRDSTQNEQFF.

The chain carries TRBV14 and TRBJ2-1; TRBD2 aligns across 7 bases. J gave up 7 bases and V 8 bases, and 14 bases lay outside the gene matches. The V gene's germline CDR1 is SGHDN and CDR2 FVKESK. The CDR3 length is 15 residues. In DNA, the CDR3 is TGTGCCAGCGCGGGAGCTCTAGTTGGCAGAAATGAGCAGTTCTTC. Translation gives CASAGALVGRNEQFF.